This TCR beta chain comes out of a study of blood T cell repertoires in COVID-19. Study background: The United States, Italy and Spain were the sources of the acute and convalescent COVID-19 samples.

This CDR3 is 15 amino acids long. Germline CDR1 and CDR2: SNHLY and FYNNEI. V was clipped by 4 bases and J by 4 bases; unmatched bases: 5. Original handling: Amplification of reference gene primers provided the estimated nucleated cell counts. This table comes from immunoSEQ multiplex PCR, and its TCRdb copy is limited to in-frame clones, with some not included. The DNA was the basis for D and trimming; V, J and clone size are from that table. The data contain 250,000 or so clones, 75% to 90% of them singletons. This TCR derives from a woman aged 35 to 49 who had recovered from COVID-19. Sequenced input: peripheral blood. The V and J genes are TRBV2 and TRBJ2-1, with TRBD2 matching over 9 bases. DNA of the CDR3: TGTGCCAGCAGTGCGGGGCGGGGGGGATACAATGAGCAGTTCTTC. Its protein product is CASSAGRGGYNEQFF.